One and the same sample provided the 18 T cell receptor beta chains below, sequenced in a study of T cells in localized non-small cell lung cancer. Libraries were prepared by immunoSEQ multiplex PCR; TCRdb keeps only in-frame clonotypes and omits some of them. Of around 130,000 clones listed, 80% to 90% are singletons. Specimen: peripheral blood, collected before any cancer treatment. All receptors come from a female donor aged 60 or older with stage I lung adenocarcinoma.

The genes are TRBV2 and TRBJ2-5; 7 bases line up with TRBD2. The ends lost 6 bases at V and 4 bases at J; junction bases unmatched: 8. The germline V gene encodes CDR1 SNHLY and CDR2 FYNNEI. CDR3 size: 14 residues. CDR3 coding DNA: TGTGCCAGCAGAGGGGACTACCCCGGAGAGACCCAGTACTTC. Amino acid sequence: CASRGDYPGETQYF.

J is TRBJ1-5 and V is TRBV7-9; D might be TRBD1 (5 bases). CDR1 and CDR2 (germline): SEHNR, FQNEAQ (reference sequence). Trimming removed 7 bases from V and 5 bases from J, with 18 bases in between. The CDR3 is 15 residues long. As DNA, the CDR3 is TGTGCCAGCACCTCAACGCAGGGAGAGGATCAGCCCCAGCATTTT. This codes for CASTSTQGEDQPQHF.

This clone came up once. The V and J genes are TRBV6-8 and TRBJ2-7; D unclear. Trimming stripped 5 bases from V and 10 bases from J, with 12 bases between. Germline values: CDR1 MNHGY, CDR2 SAAAGT. CDR3 length: 11 amino acids. The CDR3 nucleotides are TGTGCCAGCAGTCTTTGCCCCTCTCAGTACTTC. This codes for CASSLCPSQYF.

The chain couples TRBV2 to TRBJ2-7, with 11 bases fitting TRBD2. V shed 2 bases, J shed 3 bases, and the junction held 0 bases outside the gene matches. Germline CDR1 is SNHLY and CDR2 is FYNNEI. The CDR3 length is 14 residues. The DNA for the CDR3 is TGTGCCAGCAGTGAAACTAGCGGGAGCTACGAGCAGTACTTC. This sequence encodes CASSETSGSYEQYF.

The genes are TRBV4-1 and TRBJ1-5; D unclear. V was clipped by 0 bases and J by 1 base, with 4 bases between them. The CDR3 spans 14 residues. Per germline, CDR1 MGHRA and CDR2 YSYEKL. CDR3 nucleotide sequence: TGCGCCAGCAGCCAAGAGCGGAGCAATCAGCCCCAGCATTTT. Its protein product is CASSQERSNQPQHF.

This rearrangement joins TRBV5-6 to TRBJ2-6, with D maybe TRBD2 (5 bases). This CDR3 comprises 18 residues. With 1 base removed from V and 0 bases from J, the gap between germline ends came to 14 bases. Germline V gene data show CDR1 as SGHDT and CDR2 as YYEEEE. CDR3 bases: TGTGCCAGCAGCTTGTATGCTAGCTTTTTCTCTGGGGCCAACGTCCTGACTTTC. Amino acid sequence: CASSLYASFFSGANVLTF. The full variable domain, in which reference TRBV5-6 and TRBJ2-6 provide the parts outside the CDR3, is DAGVTQSPTHLIKTRGQQVTLRCSPKSGHDTVSWYQQALGQGPQFIFQYYEEEERQRGNFPDRFSGHQFPNYSSELNVNALLLGDSALYLCASSLYASFFSGANVLTFGAGSRLTVL.

The chain joins TRBV27 to TRBJ2-1; D remains ambiguous. The CDR3 length is 15 residues. Germline V gene lookup returns CDR1 MNHEY and CDR2 SMNVEV (reference sequence). The ends were cut back, 6 bases at V and 3 bases at J, with 15 bases in the middle. CDR3 in DNA: TGTGCCAGCAGGGCTACTGGTGGGGACTACAATGAGCAGTTCTTC. Translating it yields CASRATGGDYNEQFF.

This sequence joins TRBV29-1 and TRBJ2-1; possible D gene TRBD1, 5 bases. The CDR3 runs 11 residues. CDR1 is SQVTM, CDR2 ANQGSEA, per germline. The V and J ends lost 3 bases and 7 bases respectively, with 7 bases between them. CDR3 in amino acids: CSVDNRNEQFF. In nucleotides, the CDR3 is TGCAGCGTTGATAACAGGAATGAGCAGTTCTTC.

This clone was recorded once. The V gene is TRBV28, the J gene TRBJ1-2, with TRBD1 matching over 8 bases. J was trimmed by 8 bases and V by 2 bases; bases with no gene match: 13. CDR3 length: 16 amino acids. Germline V CDR1 and CDR2: MDHEN, SYDVKM. Written as DNA, the CDR3 is TGTGCCAGCAGTTTAATAGCATCCTGGACAGGGCGCGGCTACACCTTC. Translated, it gives CASSLIASWTGRGYTF.

The rearrangement links TRBV6-6 to TRBJ1-1; a possible D gene is TRBD1 (6 bases). The V end lost 6 bases, the J end lost 11 bases, and 22 bases lay between the germline ends. Germline V gene lookup returns CDR1 MNHNY and CDR2 SVGAGI (reference sequence). CDR3 length: 14 amino acids. For the CDR3, the DNA is TGTGCCAGCAGCGGGGAGGGGGTGGCTCTGGCGGCTTTCTTT. It specifies CASSGEGVALAAFF.

As to this clone: Other nucleotide sequences in the sample specify the same CDR3. V gene TRBV11-3 combines with J gene TRBJ1-1; no reliable D call. The germline V gene encodes CDR1 SGHNT and CDR2 YENEEA. V lost 6 bases to trimming and J lost 1 base, with 9 bases between them. CDR3 length: 13 amino acids. CDR3 residues: CASSGGKNTEAFF. DNA of the CDR3: TGTGCCAGCAGTGGCGGGAAGAACACTGAAGCTTTCTTT.

The chain is built from TRBV29-1 and TRBJ1-2; D remains ambiguous. Germline V gene sequence: CDR1 SQVTM, CDR2 ANQGSEA. The CDR3 spans 12 residues. V lost 7 bases and J lost 8, with 17 bases in between. DNA of the CDR3: TGCAGCGACCTTGGGATTTTGGGGGGCTACACCTTC. Translated, it gives CSDLGILGGYTF.

The V call is TRBV5-1, the J call TRBJ2-7, with a possible D match to TRBD1 (6 bases). Per the germline V gene, CDR1 is SGHRS and CDR2 is YFSETQ. V was pared by 0 bases and J by 2 bases, with 9 bases between. This CDR3 contains 14 residues. The CDR3 DNA sequence: TGCGCCAGCAGCTTGGAGGGGGTAGCCTACGAGCAGTACTTC. Its translation: CASSLEGVAYEQYF.

The count of this clone is one. V and J are TRBV7-3 and TRBJ1-5; no definite D call. The germline V gene has CDR1 SGHTA and CDR2 FQGTGA. V lost 6 bases to trimming and J lost 3 bases, with 12 bases between them. The CDR3 totals 14 residues. CDR3 loop: CASSRRRDNQPQHF. In nucleotides, the CDR3 is TGTGCCAGCAGTCGCCGACGGGACAATCAGCCCCAGCATTTT.

The rearrangement links TRBV19 to TRBJ1-1, with D perhaps matching TRBD1 (5 bases). Germline lookup yields CDR1 LNHDA and CDR2 SQIVND (reference sequence). The V gene lost 5 bases and the J gene lost 0 bases, with 16 bases spanning the gap. This CDR3 contains 16 residues. The CDR3 DNA sequence: TGTGCCAGTAGTTCACAGAGAAGGGGCATGAACACTGAAGCTTTCTTT. Its translation: CASSSQRRGMNTEAFF.

The gene calls are TRBV6-5 and TRBJ2-7; TRBD1 matches 7 bases. Trimming removed 6 bases from V and 6 bases from J; junction bases left unmatched: 14. Germline CDR1 and CDR2: MNHEY and SVGAGI. This CDR3 has 15 residues. The CDR3 DNA sequence: TGTGCCAGCAGCCGCCGGGTTCGAGGGGGCGGCGAGCAGTACTTC. Translated: CASSRRVRGGGEQYF.

The chain links TRBV11-2 to TRBJ2-1; D is uncertain. Trimming took off 1 base at V and 0 bases at J, with 10 bases between the two ends. Germline-derived CDR1 and CDR2 are SGHAT and FQNNGV. The CDR3 contains 16 residues. The CDR3 sequence is CASSLGGRISYNEQFF. In DNA, the CDR3 is TGTGCCAGCAGCTTAGGTGGCAGAATCTCCTACAATGAGCAGTTCTTC.

The chain has TRBV25-1 and TRBJ2-4; D is uncertain. V dropped 8 bases and J dropped 8 bases, with 10 bases sitting between them. This CDR3 is built from 11 residues. The germline gives CDR1 MGHDK, CDR2 SYGVNS. The CDR3 sequence: CASGGADIQYF. The CDR3 DNA sequence: TGTGCCAGCGGCGGCGCGGACATTCAGTACTTC.